A single sample gave rise to the 7 T cell receptor beta chains below, sequenced in a study of shared clonotypes between healthy human individuals. Repertoires were generated with immunoSEQ multiplex PCR, while TCRdb's copy carries only in-frame clones and drops some. The sample lists around 1,000,000 clones; 70% to 85% were seen once. The material sequenced was memory CD4+ T cells from PBMCs. Subset reported: CD45RA-negative fraction. Receptors originate from a man between 18 and 35 years old in good health. Some clones in this sample may be carry-over from other donors' samples.

Concerning this clone: Other nucleotide sequences from this sample produce the same CDR3. This chain connects TRBV5-4 to TRBJ2-3, with TRBD1 as a possible D gene (6 bases). Trimming pared 2 bases from V and 1 base from J, leaving 11 bases between. Germline assignment: CDR1 SGHNT and CDR2 YYREEE (reference sequence). The length of the CDR3 is 15 residues. CDR3 bases: TGTGCCAGCAGCTTAGCAGGGGCCGGCACAGATACGCAGTATTTT. Amino acid sequence: CASSLAGAGTDTQYF.

A remark on this clone: Within the sample, other DNA sequences also encode this same CDR3. The rearrangement joins TRBV5-1 to TRBJ1-1; the D is unclear. Trimming left V 0 bases short and J 4 bases short, with 10 bases between. This CDR3 has 14 amino acids. Germline CDR1 reads SGHRS; CDR2 reads YFSETQ. The CDR3 region has the DNA TGCGCCAGCAGCTTGGGGGGAGATGGCACTGAAGCTTTCTTT. Translated, it gives CASSLGGDGTEAFF.

A word on this clone: The identical CDR3 is also encoded by other nucleotide sequences in the sample. This sequence joins TRBV7-2 and TRBJ2-1, with 13 nucleotides matching TRBD2. The CDR3 spans 14 residues. From germline, CDR1 is SGHTA and CDR2 FQGNSA. The ends lost 4 bases at V and 9 bases at J; junction bases unmatched: 3. For the CDR3, the DNA is TGTGCCAGCAGCTCCAGGACTAGCGGGGGTGAGCAGTTCTTC. It codes for CASSSRTSGGEQFF.

For the CDR3, the DNA is TGTGCCAGCAGCCCAACGTGGGAGAATAACTATGGCTACACCTTC. Protein sequence: CASSPTWENNYGYTF. The rearrangement uses TRBV11-2 and TRBJ1-2; D ambiguous. Germline V gene lookup returns CDR1 SGHAT and CDR2 FQNNGV. The CDR3 runs 15 residues. V lost 5 bases to trimming and J lost 1 base, with 14 bases between them.

This clone was picked up one time. This chain connects TRBV18 to TRBJ1-5; D is unclear. The CDR3 is 17 amino acids. In germline, CDR1 is KGHSH, CDR2 LQKENI. Deletions cut 3 bases from V and 3 bases from J, with 18 bases between. The CDR3 sequence is CASSPAKVGGNNQPQHF. CDR3 in DNA: TGTGCCAGCTCACCGGCGAAAGTGGGTGGGAACAATCAGCCCCAGCATTTT.

As to this clone: This same CDR3 is encoded by further DNA sequences in the sample. The chain couples TRBV7-2 to TRBJ2-3; D not certain. This CDR3 spans 13 amino acids. The germline gives CDR1 SGHTA, CDR2 FQGNSA. Trimming stripped 2 bases from V and 4 bases from J, with 7 bases between. This chain's CDR3 is CASSLSRADTQYF. The CDR3 nucleotides read TGTGCCAGCAGCTTATCGAGAGCAGATACGCAGTATTTT.

A note on this clone: The sample contains more than one DNA sequence encoding this CDR3. The genes are TRBV7-2 and TRBJ2-7, with D unresolved. Trimming removed 3 bases from V and 6 bases from J, with 6 bases in between. The CDR3 is 11 amino acids. The germline CDR1 and CDR2 sequences are SGHTA and FQGNSA. As DNA, the CDR3 is TGTGCCAGCAGCTTGGCGGCCGAGCAGTACTTC. The encoded protein is CASSLAAEQYF.